The next 20 T cell receptor beta chains were all read from a single sample in a study of T cells after yellow fever vaccination. Using its own MiXCR run on the 5' RACE reads, TCRdb lists one record per CDR3 protein. Among around 610,000 distinct CDR3 sequences listed, approximately 15% were seen once. Here the sequenced sample was PBMCs, taken on the day of the yellow fever booster vaccination. The receptors come from a man younger than 40 who received the YFV17D yellow fever vaccine.

This clonotype was found a few times. The chain recombines TRBV7-9 with TRBJ1-1, with no clear D. Germline assignment: CDR1 SEHNR and CDR2 FQNEAQ (reference sequence). Deletions cut 7 bases from V and 4 bases from J, with 16 bases between. The CDR3 length is 14 residues. The CDR3 is CASIPGGRTTEAFF. CDR3 DNA sequence: TGTGCCAGCATCCCCGGCGGGAGAACCACTGAAGCTTTCTTT.

For this clonotype: A junction boundary mismatches the germline segment, possibly from a read error. DNA for the CDR3: TGCGCCAGCAGCCACGGTGAGGGCTTC. Translating gives CASSHGEGF. This chain uses TRBV4-3 with TRBJ2-1; a weak D match, TRBD2 (5 bases). The germline gives CDR1 LGHNA, CDR2 YSLEER. The CDR3 covers 9 residues.

The chain is built from TRBV6-2 or TRBV6-3 and TRBJ2-7; D ambiguous. From germline, CDR1 is MNHEY and CDR2 SVGEGT. The CDR3 has 12 amino acids. V was shortened by 7 bases and J by 4 bases, with 11 bases between the two germline ends. In DNA form, the CDR3 reads TGTGCCAGCAACTCCGCCTCTTACGAGCAGTACTTC. Translated: CASNSASYEQYF.

J is TRBJ2-7 and V is TRBV5-4; TRBD1 agrees at 10 bases. With 3 bases clipped from V and 6 bases from J, the junction kept 12 bases outside the gene matches. Germline V CDR1 and CDR2: SGHNT, YYREEE (reference sequence). The CDR3 has 16 residues. CDR3 bases: TGTGCCAGCAGCTCACCATGGGACAGGGGCACCTCCGAGCAGTACTTC. This encodes CASSSPWDRGTSEQYF. Variable domain in full (rest from reference TRBV5-4 and TRBJ2-7): ETGVTQSPTHLIKTRGQQVTLRCSSQSGHNTVSWYQQALGQGPQFIFQYYREEENGRGNFPPRFSGLQFPNYSSELNVNALELDDSALYLCASSSPWDRGTSEQYFGPGTRLTVT.

As DNA, the CDR3 is TGTGCCAGCAGCCTTTGGACAGTATCGGGGGAGACCCAGTACTTC. It yields the protein CASSLWTVSGETQYF. The V and J genes are TRBV5-6 and TRBJ2-5, with D perhaps TRBD1 (6 bases). Trimming took 4 bases from V and 5 from J, leaving 18 bases between them. Per germline, CDR1 SGHDT and CDR2 YYEEEE. The CDR3 totals 15 residues. Full variable domain (rest looked up from reference TRBV5-6 and TRBJ2-5): DAGVTQSPTHLIKTRGQQVTLRCSPKSGHDTVSWYQQALGQGPQFIFQYYEEEERQRGNFPDRFSGHQFPNYSSELNVNALLLGDSALYLCASSLWTVSGETQYFGPGTRLLVL.

A few counts support this clonotype. The chain recombines TRBV5-1 with TRBJ2-1; 10 bases match TRBD2. Per the germline V gene, CDR1 is SGHRS and CDR2 is YFSETQ. V lost 4 bases to trimming and J lost 2 bases; unmatched junction nucleotides: 6. The CDR3 has 16 amino acids. Written as DNA, the CDR3 is TGCGCCAGCAGCGTACTAGCGGGAAGAACCTACAATGAGCAGTTCTTC. Protein sequence: CASSVLAGRTYNEQFF. Variable domain in full (rest from reference TRBV5-1 and TRBJ2-1): KAGVTQTPRYLIKTRGQQVTLSCSPISGHRSVSWYQQTPGQGLQFLFEYFSETQRNKGNFPGRFSGRQFSNSRSEMNVSTLELGDSALYLCASSVLAGRTYNEQFFGPGTRLTVL.

This clonotype came up a few times. This chain joins TRBV10-3 and TRBJ2-2; 10 bases map to TRBD1. This CDR3 is built from 16 residues. Germline V CDR1 and CDR2: ENHRY, SYGVKD. The V and J ends lost 6 bases and 0 bases, in that order; junction bases with no gene match: 4. In DNA, the CDR3 is TGTGCCATCAGATCGGGGACAGGGGCGAACACCGGGGAGCTGTTTTTT. This codes for CAIRSGTGANTGELFF.

This clonotype was seen more than once but under ten times. V is TRBV6-5 and J is TRBJ2-2, with D perhaps TRBD2 (5 bases). V was pared by 2 bases and J by 5 bases, with 21 bases between. The CDR3 is 18 amino acids. Germline V gives CDR1 MNHEY, CDR2 SVGAGI. CDR3 in DNA: TGTGCCAGCAGTTACAATGGAGGTGCCAGTGCCGTTACCGGGGAGCTGTTTTTT. This sequence encodes CASSYNGGASAVTGELFF.

This clonotype occurred a few times. The CDR3 sequence is CASRVLAGGAHEQFF. The CDR3 coding sequence is TGTGCCAGCAGGGTACTAGCGGGAGGTGCCCATGAGCAGTTCTTC. The chain carries TRBV12-3 or TRBV12-4 and TRBJ2-1, with TRBD2 matching 12 bases. The ends lost 6 bases at V and 8 bases at J; junction bases unmatched: 8. This CDR3 has 15 residues.

The sample holds many counts of this clonotype. The junction departs from the called germline gene at one end, perhaps through a read error. The chain has TRBV29-1 and TRBJ2-3; 7 bases fit TRBD1. The CDR3 runs 14 residues. Germline CDR1 reads SQVTM; CDR2 reads ANQGSEA. The chain's CDR3 is CTVKGGTDTDTQYF. As DNA, the CDR3 is TGCACCGTTAAAGGGGGCACGGACACAGATACGCAGTATTTT.

In this sample, this clonotype turned up a few times. The CDR3 region has the DNA TGTGCCAGCAGCCCCACCGGACAGCCCTTCTACGAGCAGTACTTC. Residues: CASSPTGQPFYEQYF. This chain connects TRBV5-6 to TRBJ2-7; weak D call: TRBD1 (6 bases). The V end was cut by 4 bases, the J end by 3 bases, with 17 bases between. This CDR3 comprises 15 residues. CDR1 is SGHDT, CDR2 YYEEEE, per germline.

Only a few counts were recorded for this clonotype. This chain links TRBV7-2 with TRBJ2-3; 7 bases line up with TRBD2. CDR3 length equals 16 residues. V gave up 2 bases and J gave up 0 bases; unmatched junction bases: 5. The germline CDR1 and CDR2 sequences are SGHTA and FQGNSA. The CDR3 nucleotides read TGTGCCAGCAGCTTACGGGCTAGCGGTAGCACAGATACGCAGTATTTT. Translating it yields CASSLRASGSTDTQYF.

Only a few counts were recorded for this clonotype. The chain is built from TRBV5-6 and TRBJ2-7; D may correspond to TRBD1 or TRBD2 (5 bases each). This CDR3 region has 16 residues. Germline V gives CDR1 SGHDT, CDR2 YYEEEE. V was shortened by 2 bases and J by 6 bases, with 21 bases between the two germline ends. The CDR3 nucleotides read TGTGCCAGCAGCTTTCGGGTCAAGGGGTGGACTGGCGAGCAGTACTTC. Translating it yields CASSFRVKGWTGEQYF. The full variable domain, completed using reference TRBV5-6 and TRBJ2-7, is DAGVTQSPTHLIKTRGQQVTLRCSPKSGHDTVSWYQQALGQGPQFIFQYYEEEERQRGNFPDRFSGHQFPNYSSELNVNALLLGDSALYLCASSFRVKGWTGEQYFGPGTRLTVT.

The table lists this clonotype with a few counts. This chain connects TRBV5-1 to TRBJ2-3; 7 positions match TRBD2. The CDR3 length is 15 residues. V lost 4 bases to trimming and J lost 0 bases; unmatched junction nucleotides: 5. Germline V gene data show CDR1 as SGHRS and CDR2 as YFSETQ. This chain's CDR3 is CASSLLASSTDTQYF. CDR3 in DNA: TGCGCCAGCAGCCTACTAGCGTCTAGCACAGATACGCAGTATTTT.

The chain has TRBV5-1 and TRBJ2-1; D gene ambiguous. Between the trimmed V and J ends, which lost 4 bases and 4 bases, there was a span of 15 bases. The germline V gene has CDR1 SGHRS and CDR2 YFSETQ. This CDR3 has 15 amino acids. The CDR3, as DNA: TGCGCCAGCAGCCTCTGCCAAGCCAAATACAATGAGCAGTTCTTC. This codes for CASSLCQAKYNEQFF.

V gene TRBV6-1 combines with J gene TRBJ1-2, with a weak D call TRBD1 (5 bases). The CDR3 runs 13 residues. The V and J ends lost 6 bases and 4 bases respectively, with 12 bases between them. Per the germline V gene, CDR1 is MNHNS and CDR2 is SASEGT. The CDR3 here is CASSRALVYGYTF. The CDR3 DNA reads TGTGCCAGCAGCAGGGCACTCGTCTATGGCTACACCTTC.

This clonotype has just one count. The rearrangement uses TRBV19 and TRBJ2-1; D gene unclear. CDR1 is LNHDA and CDR2 is SQIVND in the germline V gene (reference sequence). The germline V and J ends were trimmed by 4 bases and 5 bases, with 9 bases remaining between them. This CDR3 contains 13 residues. CDR3 nucleotide sequence: TGTGCCAGTAGTAAGACCCCAAACAATGAGCAGTTCTTC. This translates into CASSKTPNNEQFF.

Here the CDR3 reads CAWSYSNQPQHF. The DNA of the CDR3 is TGTGCCTGGAGTTATAGCAATCAGCCCCAGCATTTT. The chain links TRBV30 to TRBJ1-5, with unresolved D. Germline CDR1 and CDR2: GTSNPN and SVGIG (reference sequence). V was cut by 2 bases and J by 0 bases, with 2 bases left in between. This CDR3 has 12 residues.

This clonotype has a handful of counts. The chain uses TRBV7-2 and TRBJ2-5; D remains unclear. The CDR3 has 14 amino acids. The germline CDR1 and CDR2 sequences are SGHTA and FQGNSA. V shed 1 base and J shed 4 bases, with 10 bases lying between them. In DNA form, the CDR3 reads TGTGCCAGCAGCTTAGATCCCTTGGGAGAGACCCAGTACTTC. It yields the protein CASSLDPLGETQYF.

There are a few counts of this clonotype. CDR3 sequence (DNA): TGTGCCAGCAAGGGCGCCGATCAGCCCCAGCATTTT. Encoded protein: CASKGADQPQHF. The J gene is TRBJ1-5, the V gene TRBV12-3 or TRBV12-4; D unclear. Trimming left V 7 bases short and J 5 bases short, with 9 bases between. The CDR3 has 12 residues.